This TCR beta chain was found in a study of shared clonotypes between healthy human individuals. Notes on the study in general: Blood was the sole source, and tissue repertoires probably differ. Clonotype sharing among the donors was expected to vary with sequencing depth. Generation probabilities of non-shared clonotypes were lower (relative to those shared by all four donors).

V gave up 0 bases and J gave up 2 bases; unmatched junction bases: 5. The CDR3 sequence is 17 residues long. Germline V lookup: CDR1 SGHKS, CDR2 YYEKEE (reference sequence). Points on this clone: Antigen: not known.

A deep-level run was used for the assay. The method was immunoSEQ multiplex PCR; TCRdb's version includes in-frame clones alone and lacks a portion of them. The table lists some 2.1 million clones, around 96% of them singletons. The naive CD8 fraction comprised CD45RO-negative cells positively selected for CCR7 and excluded terminally differentiated effector memory CD45RA+ cells. The receptor was isolated from a man younger than 30 in good health. Sequencing was carried out using naive CD8+ T cells sorted from blood. V usage is TRBV5-5 and J usage is TRBJ2-2, with 9 bases lining up with TRBD2. The CDR3 protein is CASSLAPSGVNTGELFF. In nucleotides, the CDR3 is TGTGCCAGCAGCTTGGCCCCTAGCGGGGTCAACACCGGGGAGCTGTTTTTT.